The 30 T cell receptor beta chains presented below share a single source sample, sequenced in a study of radiation and T cells in renal cell carcinoma. Sequencing was performed with immunoSEQ multiplex PCR; in TCRdb, only in-frame clones are kept and a portion is missing. The sample yields around 130,000 clones, roughly four fifths seen once. Time point noted: blood 2 weeks post-SBRT. Treatment of the sample: 15 Gy SBRT to primary tumor, nephrectomy 4 weeks later. The input for sequencing was blood, taken from a patient whose treatment included radiotherapy and nephrectomy. All receptors come from a woman aged 60-70 years with renal cell carcinoma.

V and J are TRBV7-9 and TRBJ2-5; 10 nucleotides agree with TRBD2. With 4 bases clipped from V and 2 bases from J, the junction kept 7 bases outside the gene matches. The V gene's germline CDR1 is SEHNR and CDR2 FQNEAQ (reference sequence). This CDR3 spans 16 amino acids. CDR3 in amino acids: CASSSQGLAVQETQYF. The CDR3 region has the DNA TGTGCCAGCAGCTCCCAAGGACTAGCGGTACAAGAGACCCAGTACTTC.

This rearrangement joins TRBV6-5 to TRBJ1-2; 9 nucleotides line up with TRBD1. CDR3 size: 14 residues. With V trimmed by 4 bases and J by 8 bases, 8 bases remained unmatched. Germline CDR1 MNHEY, CDR2 SVGAGI. CDR3 nucleotides: TGTGCCAGCAGTTCCCCCGGGACAGGGTTCGGCTACACCTTC. Protein sequence: CASSSPGTGFGYTF.

This clone was counted only a few times. V gene TRBV11-2 combines with J gene TRBJ2-5; no firm D call. The CDR3 covers 12 residues. Germline CDR1 SGHAT, CDR2 FQNNGV. V lost 1 base to trimming and J lost 5 bases, with 5 bases between them. CDR3 region: CASSLGTETQYF. Here the CDR3 DNA reads TGTGCCAGCAGCTTAGGGACGGAGACCCAGTACTTC.

The chain joins TRBV10-3 to TRBJ1-4; D gene ambiguous. Germline loops: CDR1 ENHRY, CDR2 SYGVKD. With 5 bases removed from V and 9 bases from J, the gap between germline ends came to 10 bases. The CDR3 contains 12 residues. CDR3: CAISPNSQKLFF. CDR3 sequence (DNA): TGTGCCATCAGTCCCAACAGCCAAAAACTGTTTTTT.

The chain joins TRBV2 to TRBJ1-1; 11 bases line up with TRBD1. After removal of 6 bases from V and 10 bases from J, the junction contained 10 bases not matched to a gene. Germline V gives CDR1 SNHLY, CDR2 FYNNEI. This CDR3 has 14 residues. The CDR3: CASSPGQGAMVAFF. The CDR3 bases are TGTGCCAGCAGCCCTGGACAGGGGGCTATGGTAGCTTTCTTT.

The chain employs TRBV15 and TRBJ1-2, with 7 bases that match TRBD1. Germline assignment: CDR1 LNHNV and CDR2 YYDKDF (reference sequence). The length of the CDR3 is 15 residues. Losses at the gene ends were 4 bases for V and 10 bases for J; bases not matched to a gene: 15. The CDR3 nucleotides are TGTGCCACCAGCATGAGAAAGGGGGCGCAAGATGACTACACCTTC. Translating gives CATSMRKGAQDDYTF.

This clone appeared once. Other DNA sequences in the sample encode the same CDR3. This chain uses TRBV9 with TRBJ2-1, with 9 positions matching TRBD2. Losses at the gene ends were 3 bases for V and 9 bases for J; bases not matched to a gene: 7. Germline V lookup: CDR1 SGDLS, CDR2 YYNGEE. The CDR3 sequence is 14 residues long. CDR3 protein: CASSEGLAGVEQFF. The CDR3 bases are TGTGCCAGCAGCGAGGGGTTAGCGGGAGTTGAGCAGTTCTTC.

CDR3 sequence reads: CASSPEPRGGGTDTQYF. Written as DNA, the CDR3 is TGCGCCAGCAGCCCTGAACCCAGGGGCGGAGGCACAGATACGCAGTATTTT. The chain has TRBV5-1 and TRBJ2-3; D perhaps matches TRBD1 (6 bases). Germline lookup yields CDR1 SGHRS and CDR2 YFSETQ. Trimming left V 4 bases short and J 1 base short, with 19 bases between. There are 17 residues in the CDR3.

The genes are TRBV30 and TRBJ1-2, with D possibly matching TRBD1 (5 bases). Germline CDR1 and CDR2: GTSNPN and SVGIG (reference sequence). The CDR3 consists of 14 residues. Trimming removed 0 bases from V and 4 bases from J, with 12 bases in between. The CDR3 loop reads CAWSVGRTIYGYTF. DNA for the CDR3: TGTGCCTGGAGTGTCGGACGGACAATCTATGGCTACACCTTC.

This clone was counted only a few times. The chain recombines TRBV11-2 with TRBJ2-1; D remains ambiguous. CDR1 and CDR2 from the germline V gene are SGHAT and FQNNGV. This CDR3 region has 15 residues. V lost 6 bases, J lost 0 bases, and 12 bases lay in between. CDR3 loop: CASSPDLGSYNEQFF. CDR3 nucleotides: TGTGCCAGCAGTCCCGACTTGGGCTCCTACAATGAGCAGTTCTTC.

The chain links TRBV7-9 to TRBJ2-2, with 7 bases that match TRBD2. The CDR3 sequence is 14 residues long. The J segment lost 6 bases and the V segment lost 1 base, leaving 2 bases of the junction unmatched. CDR1 and CDR2 (germline): SEHNR, FQNEAQ (reference sequence). The CDR3 DNA sequence: TGTGCCAGCAGCTTAGGCGGGAGTCCCGGGGAGCTGTTTTTT. It specifies CASSLGGSPGELFF.

The CDR3 sequence: CASSVGVQYQPQHF. CDR3 in DNA: TGTGCCAGCAGCGTTGGGGTGCAGTATCAGCCCCAGCATTTT. V is TRBV27 and J is TRBJ1-5; no clear D gene. Trimming left V 6 bases short and J 5 bases short, with 14 bases between. Per germline, CDR1 MNHEY and CDR2 SMNVEV (reference sequence). This CDR3 has 14 residues.

This rearrangement joins TRBV29-1 to TRBJ1-4; D is unresolved. This CDR3 has 12 amino acids. Between the trimmed V and J ends, which lost 4 bases and 8 bases, there was a span of 11 bases. The germline CDR1 and CDR2 sequences are SQVTM and ANQGSEA. CDR3 nucleotide sequence: TGCAGCGTTGGAATTCTCGGGGAAAAACTGTTTTTT. Encoded protein: CSVGILGEKLFF.

The chain recombines TRBV18 with TRBJ1-5; 9 nucleotides align to TRBD1. Germline trimming cut 2 bases from V and 9 bases from J; bases unmatched to any gene: 2. Germline V gene data show CDR1 as KGHSH and CDR2 as LQKENI. The CDR3 has 13 amino acids. CDR3 amino acids: CASSPGTGRPQHF. The CDR3 DNA sequence: TGTGCCAGCTCACCAGGGACAGGGCGGCCCCAGCATTTT.

The rearrangement links TRBV6-1 to TRBJ1-2, with a possible D match to TRBD1 (6 bases). The germline V gene has CDR1 MNHNS and CDR2 SASEGT. V gave up 6 bases and J gave up 8 bases, with 16 bases separating them. CDR3 length equals 13 residues. In DNA form, the CDR3 reads TGTGCCAGCAGCGCTACAGGGTCGGAAGGCTACACCTTC. It is translated as CASSATGSEGYTF.

V is TRBV30 and J is TRBJ1-2; D uncertain. The V end was cut by 1 base, the J end by 0 bases, with 9 bases between. This CDR3 is built from 14 residues. Germline V gene data show CDR1 as GTSNPN and CDR2 as SVGIG (reference sequence). The CDR3 here is CAWSDSTPNYGYTF. CDR3 nucleotides: TGTGCCTGGAGTGACTCGACACCTAACTATGGCTACACCTTC. The whole variable domain, filled in from reference TRBV30 and TRBJ1-2, reads SQTIHQWPATLVQPVGSPLSLECTVEGTSNPNLYWYRQAAGRGLQLLFYSVGIGQISSEVPQNLSASRPQDRQFILSSKKLLLSDSGFYLCAWSDSTPNYGYTFGSGTRLTVV.

J is TRBJ1-2 and V is TRBV19; D uncertain. CDR1 is LNHDA, CDR2 SQIVND, per germline (reference sequence). This CDR3 region has 13 residues. Trimming removed 5 bases at V and 1 base at J, with 8 bases between. CDR3 in amino acids: CASSPELNYGYTF. CDR3 bases: TGTGCCAGTAGTCCAGAGCTTAACTATGGCTACACCTTC.

V gene TRBV6-5 combines with J gene TRBJ2-2; D call uncertain. This CDR3 has 15 residues. Between the trimmed V and J ends, which lost 2 bases and 3 bases, there was a span of 10 bases. Germline CDR1 reads MNHEY; CDR2 reads SVGAGI. The CDR3 DNA sequence: TGTGCCAGCAGTTACCAAGACACCTACACCGGGGAGCTGTTTTTT. It codes for CASSYQDTYTGELFF.

This clone was counted between two and nine times. The CDR3 sequence is CASSQITGPYGYTF. In DNA, the CDR3 is TGTGCCAGCAGCCAAATAACGGGGCCCTATGGCTACACCTTC. V usage is TRBV7-9 and J usage is TRBJ1-2, with D tentatively TRBD1 (5 bases). Per the germline V gene, CDR1 is SEHNR and CDR2 is FQNEAQ (reference sequence). With 5 bases removed from V and 4 bases from J, the gap between germline ends came to 14 bases. CDR3 length: 14 amino acids.

In its sample, this clone was seen a few times. This sequence joins TRBV2 and TRBJ1-2; D unclear. Germline CDR1 is SNHLY and CDR2 is FYNNEI. This CDR3 has 13 residues. The V end was cut by 1 base, the J end by 4 bases, with 7 bases between. CDR3 sequence reads: CASSEGPSYGYTF. The CDR3 DNA is TGTGCCAGCAGTGAAGGGCCCTCCTATGGCTACACCTTC.

This chain links TRBV5-1 with TRBJ2-5, with D maybe TRBD1 (7 bases). There are 17 residues in the CDR3. V lost 2 bases and J 8 bases, leaving 25 bases between the germline ends. Germline lookup yields CDR1 SGHRS and CDR2 YFSETQ. CDR3 bases: TGCGCCAGCAGCTTATTAGGCAGGGGGGCCCCCAATCCCACCCAGTACTTC. As protein: CASSLLGRGAPNPTQYF.

The chain is built from TRBV19 and TRBJ2-2; TRBD2 matches 7 bases. CDR1 is LNHDA and CDR2 is SQIVND in the germline V gene (reference sequence). With V trimmed by 6 bases and J by 2 bases, 6 bases remained unmatched. This CDR3 has 15 residues. CDR3 DNA sequence: TGTGCCAGTAGGGGAGGGGACTCCAACACCGGGGAGCTGTTTTTT. Its protein product is CASRGGDSNTGELFF.

V and J are TRBV6-5 and TRBJ2-7; 9 positions agree with TRBD1. The germline V gene encodes CDR1 MNHEY and CDR2 SVGAGI. V shed 5 bases and J 6 bases; nucleotides not matched to a gene: 2. The CDR3 sequence is 12 residues long. In DNA form, the CDR3 reads TGTGCCAGCAGTCGGACAGGGGCCGAGCAGTACTTC. The encoded protein is CASSRTGAEQYF.

The chain employs TRBV30 and TRBJ1-2; 8 bases fit TRBD1. V trimming: 3 bases; J trimming: 8 bases; junction bases outside the gene matches: 8. This CDR3 is 13 amino acids long. Germline CDR1 and CDR2: GTSNPN and SVGIG (reference sequence). The CDR3 DNA sequence: TGTGCCTGGAGCTCAGGGGGCCCGGGCGGCTACACCTTC. Translating it yields CAWSSGGPGGYTF.

This clone has only one observation. The genes are TRBV4-2 and TRBJ1-2; TRBD1 is a possible D gene (6 bases). Trimming removed 1 base at V and 0 bases at J, with 12 bases between. This CDR3 is built from 16 residues. The germline V gene encodes CDR1 LGHNA and CDR2 YNFKEQ. In nucleotides, the CDR3 is TGTGCCAGCAGCCAAGCGACAGGTTCTACTAACTATGGCTACACCTTC. Translation: CASSQATGSTNYGYTF.

The J gene is TRBJ1-2, the V gene TRBV9; 7 bases fit TRBD1. Looked up from germline, CDR1 is SGDLS and CDR2 is YYNGEE. V trimming: 3 bases; J trimming: 3 bases; junction bases outside the gene matches: 5. This CDR3 comprises 14 residues. CDR3 DNA: TGTGCCAGCAGCGGCCGGACAGGTCACTATGGCTACACCTTC. Encoded protein: CASSGRTGHYGYTF. Supplemented by reference TRBV9 and TRBJ1-2, the full variable domain reads DSGVTQTPKHLITATGQRVTLRCSPRSGDLSVYWYQQSLDQGLQFLIQYYNGEERAKGNILERFSAQQFPDLHSELNLSSLELGDSALYFCASSGRTGHYGYTFGSGTRLTVV.

The chain recombines TRBV28 with TRBJ2-3; 13 bases are shared with TRBD2. CDR1 MDHEN and CDR2 SYDVKM come from the germline V gene. V shed 5 bases and J 6 bases; nucleotides not matched to a gene: 17. The CDR3 contains 19 residues. Here the CDR3 reads CASSPAGLGTSGTEDTQYF. The CDR3 DNA follows: TGTGCCAGCAGTCCGGCGGGGTTGGGGACTAGCGGGACGGAGGATACGCAGTATTTT.

J is TRBJ2-2 and V is TRBV7-9, with D uncertain. The CDR3 totals 13 residues. V was pared by 0 bases and J by 7 bases, with 6 bases between. CDR1 and CDR2 (germline): SEHNR, FQNEAQ (reference sequence). The CDR3 nucleotides are TGTGCCAGCAGCTTAGCGGCCTACGGGGAGCTGTTTTTT. It encodes CASSLAAYGELFF.

The chain employs TRBV28 and TRBJ1-2; D is ambiguous. The V end was cut by 4 bases, the J end by 7 bases, with 13 bases between. Germline values: CDR1 MDHEN, CDR2 SYDVKM. The CDR3 runs 13 residues. The CDR3 coding sequence is TGTGCCAGCAGTTATGGTACGGGCAGTGGCTACACCTTC. Encoded protein: CASSYGTGSGYTF.

The rearrangement joins TRBV6-5 to TRBJ1-3; D is perhaps TRBD1 (6 bases). The ends were cut back, 6 bases at V and 3 bases at J, with 12 bases in the middle. The germline V gene has CDR1 MNHEY and CDR2 SVGAGI. The CDR3 consists of 14 residues. CDR3 amino acids: CASSRTVIGNTIYF. In DNA, the CDR3 is TGTGCCAGCAGCCGGACAGTTATTGGAAACACCATATATTTT.